One TCR beta chain is described in this entry. Its antigen has not been determined. No clone much larger than this one lies a single base away; base qualities are absent. The cohort consisted of some 730 healthy bone marrow donors. At the time of sampling, all cohort members were nominally healthy, though unrecorded immune exposures were likely present. The donor tested CMV seropositive, placing the donor among the roughly 300 seropositive members of the cohort. Each donor provided a peripheral blood sample, and peripheral blood mononuclear cells were used for TCR beta sequencing. The Qiagen DNeasy Blood Extraction Kit was used to extract genomic DNA from the blood cell samples. This specimen comes from a study of cytomegalovirus exposure and HLA in healthy donors (dated by TCRdb to 2015 to 2018). At the level of the whole study: An earlier analysis of 587 of the donors reported about 260 Gb of sequence data and 117 million unique TCR beta sequences obtained from roughly 180 million T cells. Typing coverage differed by locus: A, B, C, DRB1 and DQB1 were typed in roughly 620-630 donors, DQA1 in about 510, DPA1 in nearly 610, and DPB1 in roughly 470. Among the approximately 400 genotyped donors, around 79% belonged to the genetic ancestry cluster associated with self-reported Caucasian donors. An earlier analysis of 500 to 750 of the donors applied high-throughput TCR beta sequencing to assess whether each TCR beta V gene segment acted as functional or pseudogenic. An early release covering roughly 600 HLA-typed donors comprised about 300 gigabases of sequencing data and around 80 million unique TCR sequences. Alongside the repertoire data, information on donor age, sex, ethnicity and CMV serostatus was compiled. Along with the approximately 700-subject first cohort, a separate validation cohort of approximately 110 different subjects was used. Among 398 genotyped donors of the cohort, an average of 235,054 unique TCR beta nucleotide sequences were sequenced per donor, 15% to 20% of them non-productive. In the later analysis, no new phenotypic data were used to find candidate immune exposures; instead, reliance was placed on TCR beta sequences and their occurrence across donors. The study aimed to test whether cataloging public T cell receptors could reveal signatures of past pathogen exposure. Every repertoire in the discovery cohort had been generated on one and the same sequencing platform. A later genetic analysis used genome-wide SNP genotypes for about 60% of the roughly 670 donors, treating that subset as a discovery cohort. To predict cytomegalovirus infection status, the study brought together high-throughput TCR immunosequencing, statistical association of individual TCRs with disease status, and machine learning. The study used immunosequencing to profile the T cell repertoires of about 670 subjects and linked those repertoires to cytomegalovirus serostatus. A later analysis re-analyzed previously published TCR beta repertoires from approximately 670 donors and added high-resolution HLA genotyping to study TCR occurrence patterns. Five DR-DQ haplotypes were handled as single units for association and clustering, since linkage in the cohort was strong. HLA typing included class I and class II loci at four-digit resolution.

Broad study findings and their caveats: A cluster of highly shared sequence variants was judged likely to represent a technical artifact of the sequencing pipeline. When HLA alleles, especially DR and DQ, strongly co-occurred, TCR associations were difficult to assign to individual alleles. A further reported finding was that TCR beta sequences accurately predicted the HLA-A and HLA-B alleles for most subjects in the first cohort. Several of the top co-occurrence clusters appeared to be linked to parvovirus B19, influenza, CMV and Epstein-Barr virus, according to a later analysis. Because HLA typing was unavailable for some donors at each locus, only the typed subset was used in association tests. According to a later analysis, most CMV-associated TCR beta chains appeared to be HLA-restricted, and the HLA associations seemed to be driven largely by CMV exposure. A later analysis found that HLA-associated TCR beta chains were more clonally expanded and had lower generation probabilities than equally common non-associated chains. The authors suggested that the approach could potentially be extended to other disease states and immunological phenotypes. Broadly in line with IMGT annotations, most TCR beta V segments showed up in productive rearrangements about 87% or about 30% of the time in an earlier analysis of around 550 of the donors. The classifier was reported to diagnose cytomegalovirus status with high specificity and sensitivity in both the original and validation cohorts. At a false discovery rate of 0.05, a later analysis linked some 18,000 TCR beta sequences to specific HLA alleles. Compared with the approximately 720-donor mean, donors in an Asian-associated ancestry cluster had fewer N-insertions in productive TCRs, according to a later genetic analysis. The earlier analysis of about 600 of the donors excluded some 15 rarely observed V segments, including chromosome 9 orphons, because counts were too low. Sequencing depth was assumed to be roughly uniform across donors in the presence/absence analyses, though that assumption may not hold. Most TCR sequences were seen in very few donors, while some public TCRs were found in many individuals. Three of the identified cytomegalovirus-associated TCR beta chains were confirmed in vitro to be specific for cytomegalovirus antigens. In a later genetic analysis, a missense DCLRE1C variant was associated with V-gene and J-gene trimming of TCR beta chains, and the association was replicated in an independent cohort. In this cohort, only TCR beta chains were sequenced, and detectable features were limited by the absence of alpha or paired-chain data. A later analysis found that TCR association rates varied across HLA loci, with DRB1 alleles showing the most associated TCRs and HLA-C alleles the fewest. Some IMGT-functional V segments, including TRBV6-2 and TRBV6-3, could not be told apart with the 87-base-pair reads, so those segments were excluded. For the cohort, immune exposure information was limited to CMV serostatus. Correlated functional status among segregating V segments might be attributable to linkage disequilibrium, but an unknown experimental factor could not be ruled out. In the study, about 150 TCR beta chains were listed as associated with cytomegalovirus.

The library relied on the immunoSEQ multiplex PCR assay. For the multiplex PCR, a mixture combining 60 forward primers for TCR Vbeta segments and 13 reverse primers for TCR Jbeta segments was used. Amplification of the CDR3 region of rearranged TCR beta genes was performed with a multiplex PCR assay on genomic DNA. The Illumina HiSeq System was used to sequence the amplified TCR beta libraries as 87-base-pair reads. The paper's data handling went like this. A later analysis counted tens of millions of unique TCR beta chains across the 650 to 800 repertoires, and some 12 million of these chains were shared by at least two donors. Raw reads were error-corrected and collapsed into unique sequences with a nearest-neighbor algorithm that merged closely related sequences to remove PCR and sequencing errors. To assign V, D and J gene segments, CDR3 sequences were aligned to IMGT reference sequences. For a sequence to be retained, at least a six-nucleotide match to both a V gene segment and a J gene segment was required. Rearrangements were called productive when the CDR3 lacked stop codons and stayed in frame with V and J; all others were non-productive. Following IMGT convention, CDR3 was defined as the stretch from the second conserved V-encoded cysteine up to the conserved J-encoded phenylalanine. The earlier analysis of about 590 of the donors excluded sequences that lacked an unambiguous match to a single V gene segment. An earlier analysis of about 590 of the donors classified V segments as functional when productive rearrangements were above 56.7% and as segregating when the standard deviation between donors was above 5%. To diagnose cytomegalovirus status from the catalog of TCR beta chain sequences, a statistical classification framework was built. V and J gene assignment, in a later analysis, came from comparing TCR nucleotide sequences with IMGT/GENE-DB human TR gene sequences. A later analysis assigned CDR3 sequences and most-parsimonious VDJ recombination scenarios with the TCRdist pipeline. In a later analysis, each TCR beta chain was defined by its CDR3 amino acid sequence together with its V-gene family, and reads without a unique V-gene family were excluded. In a later analysis, approximately 640 highly shared, low-generation-probability nucleotide sequences were removed to address suspected cross-contamination and a sequencing artifact. For each public chain, a later analysis derived a clonal expansion index from normalized ranks of inferred template counts within each repertoire. A later analysis computed generation probabilities with a VDJ recombination model fitted to out-of-frame rearrangements, and checked the results against IGoR. A later analysis scored TCR-TCR, TCR-HLA and TCR-CMV co-occurrence with hypergeometric tests, applying a repertoire-size bias correction to TCR pairs. To estimate false discovery rates, a later analysis permuted the HLA or CMV assignments 20 times. A later analysis grouped co-occurring TCRs with DBSCAN, adding TCRdist sequence similarity when clustering within HLA-allele-positive subsets. Co-occurrence clustering excluded repertoires with fewer than 30,000 or more than 120,000 public chains, plus five with anomalous nucleotide sharing. In TCRdb, the immuneACCESS table is reduced to in-frame sequences with V and J assigned. These tables do not hold every clone; where another copy was compared, an unresolved V gene accounts for under half, and the others remain unexplained. V and J calls and clone size are those listed in that table; D and trimming were worked out from the DNA. The sample has 120,000 or so clones on record, roughly two thirds of them singletons. The top ten clonotypes cover around 1.6% of the sample.

From cysteine to phenylalanine, the CDR3 is 12 amino acids long. The retained sequence is limited to the CDR3, 36 bases, with the frame set at the first base. V sheds 3 bases and J sheds 6 bases, leaving 5 bases between their ends. CDR1 PRHDT and CDR2 FYEKMQ are derived from the germline V gene (reference sequence). Sequenced material: PBMCs. The chain is encoded by TRBV13 joined to TRBJ2-2; the D gene assignment is ambiguous. This TCR came from a man aged 25-40 years in good health and CMV-seropositive. The DNA is TGTGCCAGCAGCTTCGTCGCCGGGGAGCTGTTTTTT. Its protein is CASSFVAGELFF. Where the CDR3 stops, the reference TRBV13 and TRBJ2-2 genes take over; the full variable domain is AAGVIQSPRHLIKEKRETATLKCYPIPRHDTVYWYQQGPGQDPQFLISFYEKMQSDKGSIPDRFSAQQFSDYHSELNMSSLELGDSALYFCASSFVAGELFFGEGSRLTVL.